Presented here are 5 T cell receptor beta chains from one specimen sequenced in a study of cytomegalovirus exposure and HLA in healthy donors. The PCR contained 60 Vbeta and 13 Jbeta primers. Profiling relied on immunoSEQ multiplex PCR, and the TCRdb table lists in-frame clones only, not all of them. This sample has over 150,000 clones, with around 68% found just once. The specimen sequenced was PBMCs. These receptors all come from a woman aged 40 to 49 in good health and CMV-seropositive.

This rearrangement joins TRBV27 to TRBJ2-1; the match to TRBD2 covers 12 bases. Trimming removed 3 bases from V and 6 bases from J; junction bases left unmatched: 6. Per germline, CDR1 MNHEY and CDR2 SMNVEV (reference sequence). The CDR3 is 16 amino acids. CDR3 region: CASSFPGTSGLNEQFF. The DNA for the CDR3 is TGTGCCAGCAGTTTCCCCGGGACTAGCGGGCTCAATGAGCAGTTCTTC.

The chain uses TRBV7-2 and TRBJ2-5; TRBD1 matches 7 bases. The CDR3 extends over 16 amino acids. Germline-derived CDR1 and CDR2 are SGHTA and FQGNSA. V was pared by 1 base and J by 1 base, with 6 bases of the junction left unmatched. This CDR3 is CASSLGLWDSQETQYF. The CDR3, as DNA: TGTGCCAGCAGCTTAGGTTTATGGGACAGCCAAGAGACCCAGTACTTC.

The V gene is TRBV4-2, the J gene TRBJ1-3, with TRBD1 as a possible D gene (5 bases). The CDR3 runs to 15 residues. Per the germline V gene, CDR1 is LGHNA and CDR2 is YNFKEQ. V shed 4 bases and J shed 0 bases, with 10 bases lying between them. CDR3 loop: CASSPHRSSGNTIYF. CDR3 coding DNA: TGTGCCAGCAGCCCCCACAGGAGCTCTGGAAACACCATATATTTT.

V is TRBV7-2 and J is TRBJ2-5; D perhaps matches TRBD2 (6 bases). The V gene's germline CDR1 is SGHTA and CDR2 FQGNSA. Trimming shortened V by 1 base and J by 2 bases, and 23 bases separated the two germline ends. CDR3 length: 19 amino acids. CDR3 nucleotide sequence: TGTGCCAGCAGCTTAGATCTCGGGCTTAGCGGAAAGAAACAAGAGACCCAGTACTTC. Protein product: CASSLDLGLSGKKQETQYF.

The V call is TRBV6-5, the J call TRBJ2-4; a weak D match, TRBD1 (5 bases). Trimming stripped 5 bases from V and 8 bases from J, with 13 bases between. Germline V gene sequence: CDR1 MNHEY, CDR2 SVGAGI. There are 13 residues in the CDR3. The CDR3 DNA reads TGTGCCAGCAGTCCCAGCAGGGCGGACATTCAGTACTTC. Translating it yields CASSPSRADIQYF.